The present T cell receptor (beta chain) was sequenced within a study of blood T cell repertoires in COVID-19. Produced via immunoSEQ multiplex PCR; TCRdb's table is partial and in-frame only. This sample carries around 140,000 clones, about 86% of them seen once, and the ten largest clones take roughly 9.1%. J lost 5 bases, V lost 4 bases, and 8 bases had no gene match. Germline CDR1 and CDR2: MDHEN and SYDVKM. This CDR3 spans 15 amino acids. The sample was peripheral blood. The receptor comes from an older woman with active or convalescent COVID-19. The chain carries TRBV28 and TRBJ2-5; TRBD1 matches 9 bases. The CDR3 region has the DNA TGTGCCAGCAGTTCCCGGGACAGGGTCGGGGAGACCCAGTACTTC. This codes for CASSSRDRVGETQYF. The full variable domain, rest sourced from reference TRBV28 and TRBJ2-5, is DVKVTQSSRYLVKRTGEKVFLECVQDMDHENMFWYRQDPGLGLRLIYFSYDVKMKEKGDIPEGYSVSREKKERFSLILESASTNQTSMYLCASSSRDRVGETQYFGPGTRLLVL.